These 31 T cell receptor beta chains originate from one sample sequenced in a study of cytomegalovirus exposure and HLA in healthy donors. PCR involved 60 Vbeta and 13 Jbeta primers. Profiled with immunoSEQ multiplex PCR; TCRdb holds only in-frame clones, not every one. The table lists 150,000 to 180,000 clones, around 75% of them singletons. What was sequenced was PBMCs. The source is a young man in good health and CMV-seropositive.

Written as DNA, the CDR3 is TGTGCCAGCAGCCCGGACGCGGGGGTTGGGACCCAGTACTTC. Its protein is CASSPDAGVGTQYF. This rearrangement joins TRBV5-4 to TRBJ2-5; 7 bases agree with TRBD2. The V segment lost 4 bases and the J segment 7 bases; nucleotides outside the gene matches: 10. CDR3 size: 14 residues. Germline V gene sequence: CDR1 SGHNT, CDR2 YYREEE (reference sequence).

The chain carries TRBV14 and TRBJ2-1, with a tentative D call TRBD1 (7 bases). Germline CDR1 SGHDN, CDR2 FVKESK. Trimming shortened V by 0 bases and J by 8 bases, and 29 bases separated the two germline ends. There are 20 residues in the CDR3. CDR3 in amino acids: CASSQDSLQTFRLGGDEQFF. CDR3 bases: TGTGCCAGCAGCCAAGATAGTTTACAGACTTTCCGACTAGGGGGCGATGAGCAGTTCTTC.

The CDR3 region has the DNA TGTGCCAGCAGTTCGACTGGAGCTGGGGCCAACGTCCTGACTTTC. Translation: CASSSTGAGANVLTF. This chain joins TRBV2 and TRBJ2-6; D uncertain. The CDR3 loop spans 15 amino acids. Germline V CDR1 and CDR2: SNHLY, FYNNEI. Trimming cost V 5 bases and J 2 bases, with 10 bases left between them.

This chain joins TRBV28 and TRBJ1-5; D remains unclear. The CDR3 sequence is 17 residues long. Trimming pared 2 bases from V and 0 bases from J, leaving 14 bases between. Germline values: CDR1 MDHEN, CDR2 SYDVKM. The CDR3 spells CASSLGRGFYSNQPQHF. The CDR3 nucleotides read TGTGCCAGCAGTTTAGGTAGAGGGTTTTATAGCAATCAGCCCCAGCATTTT.

The V call is TRBV7-2, the J call TRBJ2-7; 9 bases align to TRBD2. The V gene end was trimmed by 10 bases and the J gene end by 2 bases; junction bases not matched to a gene: 6. Germline V gene data show CDR1 as SGHTA and CDR2 as FQGNSA. The CDR3 spans 13 residues. In DNA, the CDR3 is TGTGCCAACCCCGGGACTAGCCCCTACGAGCAGTACTTC. Translating it yields CANPGTSPYEQYF.

CDR3 sequence: CASSLETGYDGYTF. Here the CDR3 DNA reads TGTGCCAGCAGCTTAGAGACAGGGTACGATGGCTACACCTTC. V gene TRBV11-2 combines with J gene TRBJ1-2; TRBD1 matches at 7 bases. Germline V CDR1 and CDR2: SGHAT, FQNNGV. The CDR3 is made up of 14 amino acids. J gave up 6 bases and V 0 bases, and 4 bases lay outside the gene matches.

The chain joins TRBV27 to TRBJ1-5; D uncertain. Germline V gives CDR1 MNHEY, CDR2 SMNVEV (reference sequence). The V end was cut by 7 bases, the J end by 0 bases, with 10 bases between. This CDR3 comprises 14 residues. This chain's CDR3 is CASMRANSNQPQHF. The CDR3 DNA sequence: TGTGCCAGCATGAGGGCAAATAGCAATCAGCCCCAGCATTTT.

V is TRBV7-8 and J is TRBJ1-4; the D is unclear. The germline CDR1 and CDR2 sequences are SGHVS and FQNEAQ. V shed 5 bases and J shed 8 bases, with 18 bases lying between them. The CDR3 runs to 15 residues. Here the CDR3 reads CASSRRPNGGEKLFF. The CDR3 coding sequence is TGTGCCAGCAGCAGGAGACCTAACGGAGGGGAAAAACTGTTTTTT. The full variable domain, in which reference TRBV7-8 and TRBJ1-4 provide the parts outside the CDR3, is GAGVSQSPRYKVAKRGQDVALRCDPISGHVSLFWYQQALGQGPEFLTYFQNEAQLDKSGLPSDRFFAERPEGSVSTLKIQRTQQEDSAVYLCASSRRPNGGEKLFFGSGTQLSVL.

This chain connects TRBV29-1 to TRBJ2-4; D might be TRBD2 (6 bases). Between the trimmed V and J ends, which lost 6 bases and 6 bases, there was a span of 12 bases. The germline gives CDR1 SQVTM, CDR2 ANQGSEA. This CDR3 region has 12 residues. CDR3 region: CSVSEEGNIQYF. The DNA for the CDR3 is TGCAGCGTGTCGGAGGAGGGAAACATTCAGTACTTC.

V is TRBV5-1 and J is TRBJ2-7; 12 nucleotides line up with TRBD2. The trim removed 4 bases at V and 2 bases at J, leaving 10 bases unmatched. The CDR3 extends over 17 amino acids. From germline, CDR1 is SGHRS and CDR2 YFSETQ. CDR3 nucleotide sequence: TGCGCCAGCAGCCCAGATTCTCCTAGCGGGAGGGCCTACGAGCAGTACTTC. This sequence encodes CASSPDSPSGRAYEQYF. The variable domain in full, with the rest retrieved from reference TRBV5-1 and TRBJ2-7, is KAGVTQTPRYLIKTRGQQVTLSCSPISGHRSVSWYQQTPGQGLQFLFEYFSETQRNKGNFPGRFSGRQFSNSRSEMNVSTLELGDSALYLCASSPDSPSGRAYEQYFGPGTRLTVT.

This clone was found a few times. The chain couples TRBV9 to TRBJ1-6; no firm D call. V was pared by 3 bases and J by 0 bases, with 16 bases between. CDR1 and CDR2 (germline): SGDLS, YYNGEE. This CDR3 spans 18 amino acids. In DNA, the CDR3 is TGTGCCAGCAGCGGGCCGGGGTCGGGGAGCTCCTATAATTCACCCCTCCACTTT. Amino acids: CASSGPGSGSSYNSPLHF.

The chain links TRBV5-1 to TRBJ1-1, with 9 bases aligning to TRBD1. Trimming cost V 3 bases and J 1 base; bases outside gene matches: 7. The CDR3 extends over 16 amino acids. Germline CDR1 is SGHRS and CDR2 is YFSETQ. The CDR3 loop is CASSWRGTGTNTEAFF. For the CDR3, the DNA is TGCGCCAGCAGCTGGAGGGGGACAGGGACGAACACTGAAGCTTTCTTT.

Only one count was recorded for this clone. This chain uses TRBV6-6 with TRBJ2-1, with 9 bases that match TRBD2. The CDR3 is 13 amino acids. Unmatched junction bases numbered 5, after V lost 6 bases and J lost 8 bases. Per the germline V gene, CDR1 is MNHNY and CDR2 is SVGAGI (reference sequence). CDR3 nucleotide sequence: TGTGCCAGCAGCGTAGCGGGAGTGGATGAGCAGTTCTTC. It specifies CASSVAGVDEQFF.

V gene TRBV7-2 combines with J gene TRBJ2-3; 7 bases agree with TRBD2. Losses at the gene ends were 0 bases for V and 4 bases for J; bases not matched to a gene: 10. CDR1 and CDR2 from the germline V gene are SGHTA and FQGNSA. This CDR3 has 17 amino acids. The CDR3 here is CASSLARGGGSADTQYF. In nucleotides, the CDR3 is TGTGCCAGCAGCTTAGCGAGGGGCGGGGGTAGCGCAGATACGCAGTATTTT.

This clone has just one count. The rearrangement links TRBV7-9 to TRBJ2-1; 15 nucleotides agree with TRBD2. The ends lost 4 bases at V and 7 bases at J; junction bases unmatched: 8. Germline V gene lookup returns CDR1 SEHNR and CDR2 FQNEAQ (reference sequence). The CDR3 has 17 residues. CDR3 DNA sequence: TGTGCCAGCAGCTCCTGGACTAGCGGGAGGGCCGGTAATGAGCAGTTCTTC. Its translation: CASSSWTSGRAGNEQFF.

The chain employs TRBV13 and TRBJ1-2, with TRBD1 as a possible D gene (6 bases). The V end was cut by 5 bases, the J end by 4 bases, with 20 bases between. The CDR3 covers 16 residues. CDR1 is PRHDT, CDR2 FYEKMQ, per germline (reference sequence). CDR3 in DNA: TGTGCCAGCAGCCTATCGACAGGTCCGGGGCGCTATGGCTACACCTTC. This gives the protein CASSLSTGPGRYGYTF.

The sample holds one count of this clone. The DNA for the CDR3 is TGTGCCAGCTCACCAAATAGTCGGAGCGGTGGCTACACCTTC. Translation: CASSPNSRSGGYTF. This sequence joins TRBV18 and TRBJ1-2, with unresolved D. Germline V gives CDR1 KGHSH, CDR2 LQKENI. The CDR3 has 14 residues. The V end lost 2 bases, the J end lost 7 bases, and 14 bases lay between the germline ends. Full variable domain (outside the CDR3, taken from reference TRBV18 and TRBJ1-2): NAGVMQNPRHLVRRRGQEARLRCSPMKGHSHVYWYRQLPEEGLKFMVYLQKENIIDESGMPKERFSAEFPKEGPSILRIQQVVRGDSAAYFCASSPNSRSGGYTFGSGTRLTVV.

A remark on this clone: Different DNA sequences within this sample yield the same CDR3. This chain uses TRBV28 with TRBJ1-2; D gene unclear. Trimming shortened V by 8 bases and J by 4 bases, and 8 bases separated the two germline ends. The CDR3 is 11 residues long. Germline V gene sequence: CDR1 MDHEN, CDR2 SYDVKM. As DNA, the CDR3 is TGTGCCAGCTCGCTTAGCTATGGCTACACCTTC. This gives the protein CASSLSYGYTF.

This chain connects TRBV7-2 to TRBJ2-1, with D perhaps matching TRBD1 (6 bases). The CDR3 extends over 14 amino acids. Germline V gene lookup returns CDR1 SGHTA and CDR2 FQGNSA. The V end was cut by 2 bases, the J end by 5 bases, with 10 bases between. In DNA form, the CDR3 reads TGTGCCAGCAGCTTACAGGGGCTCGACAATGAGCAGTTCTTC. It encodes CASSLQGLDNEQFF.

The chain links TRBV7-2 to TRBJ1-1; tentative D call: TRBD1 (5 bases). CDR1 and CDR2 (germline): SGHTA, FQGNSA. The CDR3 is 17 amino acids. Trimming took off 3 bases at V and 1 base at J, with 18 bases between the two ends. The CDR3 region is CASSFAPIQGKNTEAFF. The CDR3 DNA is TGTGCCAGCAGCTTTGCGCCAATCCAGGGAAAGAACACTGAAGCTTTCTTT.

J is TRBJ1-2 and V is TRBV7-2; D perhaps matches TRBD1 (6 bases). The CDR3 spans 15 residues. The germline gives CDR1 SGHTA, CDR2 FQGNSA. V was trimmed by 1 base and J by 0 bases, leaving 9 bases between them. The CDR3 nucleotides read TGTGCCAGCAGCTTAGGGCAGGGGCCTAACTATGGCTACACCTTC. Its translation is CASSLGQGPNYGYTF.

The chain employs TRBV7-8 and TRBJ2-1, with 7 bases fitting TRBD1. Trimming removed 1 base from V and 6 bases from J; junction bases left unmatched: 9. The germline V gene has CDR1 SGHVS and CDR2 FQNEAQ. CDR3 size: 16 residues. DNA for the CDR3: TGTGCCAGCAGCTTAGGGACCCAGGGACAGTTCAATGAGCAGTTCTTC. This gives the protein CASSLGTQGQFNEQFF. Complete variable domain (other parts from reference TRBV7-8 and TRBJ2-1): GAGVSQSPRYKVAKRGQDVALRCDPISGHVSLFWYQQALGQGPEFLTYFQNEAQLDKSGLPSDRFFAERPEGSVSTLKIQRTQQEDSAVYLCASSLGTQGQFNEQFFGPGTRLTVL.

A few counts support this clone. The chain employs TRBV4-1 and TRBJ2-7; D is possibly TRBD1 (6 bases). The CDR3 runs 14 residues. Looked up from germline, CDR1 is MGHRA and CDR2 is YSYEKL. Trimming pared 6 bases from V and 0 bases from J, leaving 12 bases between. CDR3 loop: CASSQQGRSYEQYF. The CDR3 DNA follows: TGCGCCAGCAGTCAACAGGGTCGCTCCTACGAGCAGTACTTC.

This chain uses TRBV7-2 with TRBJ1-6; 7 bases are shared with TRBD1. The trim removed 8 bases at V and 6 bases at J, leaving 7 bases unmatched. CDR1 and CDR2 from the germline V gene are SGHTA and FQGNSA. The length of the CDR3 is 14 residues. The CDR3 reads CASGKTGRNSPLHF. In DNA form, the CDR3 reads TGTGCCAGCGGCAAGACAGGGCGTAATTCACCCCTCCACTTT.

This clone appeared a single time. V is TRBV6-1 and J is TRBJ2-3; D is unclear. With 4 bases removed from V and 4 bases from J, the gap between germline ends came to 9 bases. Germline-derived CDR1 and CDR2 are MNHNS and SASEGT. This CDR3 comprises 13 residues. In nucleotides, the CDR3 is TGTGCCAGCAGTGCCCTCGAGGCAGATACGCAGTATTTT. This gives the protein CASSALEADTQYF.

This sequence joins TRBV6-1 and TRBJ2-5, with 7 bases aligning to TRBD1. V lost 8 bases to trimming and J lost 1 base; unmatched junction nucleotides: 4. CDR1 is MNHNS and CDR2 is SASEGT in the germline V gene. The CDR3 spans 13 residues. CDR3 sequence: CASRRGPQETQYF. The CDR3 DNA reads TGTGCCAGCCGTAGGGGGCCCCAAGAGACCCAGTACTTC.

V and J are TRBV11-3 and TRBJ2-1, with 10 bases aligning to TRBD1. Germline V gene data show CDR1 as SGHNT and CDR2 as YENEEA. With 0 bases clipped from V and 6 bases from J, the junction kept 5 bases outside the gene matches. The CDR3 totals 16 residues. CDR3 amino acids: CASSLEGQGGTNEQFF. In DNA, the CDR3 is TGTGCCAGCAGCTTAGAAGGACAGGGGGGAACCAATGAGCAGTTCTTC.

This chain connects TRBV13 to TRBJ2-1; D call uncertain. Germline lookup yields CDR1 PRHDT and CDR2 FYEKMQ (reference sequence). The CDR3 is 13 amino acids. Between the trimmed V and J ends, which lost 3 bases and 5 bases, there was a span of 8 bases. CDR3 nucleotides: TGTGCCAGCAGCTTCCAGTCCAACAATGAGCAGTTCTTC. Encoded protein: CASSFQSNNEQFF.

The chain recombines TRBV27 with TRBJ2-5, with 8 bases fitting TRBD1. The CDR3 is 13 residues long. V gave up 4 bases and J gave up 3 bases; unmatched junction bases: 1. Looked up from germline, CDR1 is MNHEY and CDR2 is SMNVEV (reference sequence). For the CDR3, the DNA is TGTGCCAGCAGTTGGACAGGGAAAGAGACCCAGTACTTC. Protein product: CASSWTGKETQYF.

This clone came up once. The rearrangement links TRBV5-1 to TRBJ2-7, with D possibly matching TRBD1 (8 bases). The CDR3 has 15 residues. Germline-derived CDR1 and CDR2 are SGHRS and YFSETQ. Deletions cut 1 base from V and 4 bases from J, with 15 bases between. As DNA, the CDR3 is TGCGCCAGCAGCTTGACAGGGGGGGAGGTATACGAGCAGTACTTC. As protein: CASSLTGGEVYEQYF.

The sample holds one count of this clone. V and J are TRBV6-5 and TRBJ1-2, with unresolved D. Trimming left V 0 bases short and J 0 bases short, with 8 bases between. Germline CDR1 MNHEY, CDR2 SVGAGI. CDR3 size: 15 residues. The CDR3 protein is CASSYSHRPNYGYTF. The CDR3, as DNA: TGTGCCAGCAGTTACTCGCACAGACCTAACTATGGCTACACCTTC.